This TCR beta chain came from a study of T cells in Graves' hyperthyroidism and ophthalmopathy (dated 2019 in TCRdb). Context from the whole study: Peripheral blood was sampled at the time of initial diagnosis, prior to any treatment. TCR Vbeta CDR3 sequencing of 120 to 150 peripheral blood samples (roughly 43 ophthalmopathy, 70 to 85 hyperthyroidism and approximately 17 progressor patients) is reported in the paper. TCR V-J signatures able to tell the groups apart were searched for in a discovery cohort of 90 to 100 patients, of whom around 43 had Graves' ophthalmopathy and about 60 had stable Graves' hyperthyroidism. The approximately 98 discovery patients were randomly divided into training and test sets at a 7:3 ratio. After blood sampling, hyperthyroidism patients were treated with methimazole at a starting dose of 30 mg daily, and ophthalmopathy patients were treated with high-dose intravenous methylprednisolone. Prospective prediction of ophthalmopathy was tested in an independent validation cohort consisting of 18 to 20 hyperthyroidism patients and over 15 patients who later progressed to ophthalmopathy. In addition, the study compared T-cell repertoires in thyroid tissue and in blood from several Graves' hyperthyroidism patients.

In the ophthalmopathy patients, disease was moderately to severely active, with a Clinical Activity Score of 3 or more, a NOSPECS grade of 4 or more, and a duration of less than 3 months. The study excluded patients with uncontrolled infections, other autoimmune diseases, pregnancy or lactation. Diagnoses relied on clinical symptoms, serum thyroxine and TRAb, thyroid ultrasound and orbital computed tomography. PBMCs were separated from roughly 9.6 ml of fresh peripheral blood using Ficoll-Paque density gradient centrifugation. Trizol reagent was used to extract total RNA, and RNA quality was then checked on an Agilent 2100 Bioanalyzer. As regards this clonotype: The antigen this receptor binds is unknown. No qualities accompany the bases; no much larger clone lies one base away.

The TCR beta CDR3 regions were amplified from RNA transcripts. The TCR CDR3 was subjected to a first round of RT-PCR using the HTBI primer set and the Qiagen OneStep RT-PCR kit. Libraries were constructed in a second round of multiplex PCR, after which size selection and purification were performed. Sequencing of the libraries was done on an Illumina HiSeq2000 using paired-end 100 bp reads. Per the original workflow: SOAPnuke was used to process the raw data, removing reads that contained adapters or uncalled bases, had a mean Phred below 15, or lacked an exact match to the constant primer or identifier. COPE v1.2.5 was used to merge the high-quality paired reads, and each unique nucleotide sequence was defined as a clonotype. MiTCR v1.1 was used to align the clonotypes against IMGT TRBV, TRBD and TRBJ reference segments. Analysis was restricted to V-J combinations with a frequency above 0.0001, which covered roughly 99% of repertoires. The TCS score was defined as F50 (clonal expansion) divided by E x V (chaos), with BLOSUM62-based TCRdist calculated between CDR3 peptides within each V-J. Welch's t-statistics and random forest reduced just over 500 V-J features to roughly 13, which were used in a naive Bayes classifier (R e1071). TCRdb cleaned the public reads at Q25 with fastp, built clones with MiXCR and kept in-frame beta chains. Entries are consolidated by CDR3 protein sequence, retaining the most common genes and DNA. TCRdb's processing, not the study's, gives the V and J calls here. This sample comprises around 390,000 distinct CDR3 sequences, roughly 15% of them detected only once. Around a fifth of the sample comes from the top ten.

General findings and caveats noted by the study authors: No statistical method was used to set the sample size in advance, and investigators knew the group allocation. In cross-validation, a model built on a 13 V-J signature told ophthalmopathy apart from stable hyperthyroidism with over 85% sensitivity and around 84% specificity, and in testing the same model reached 80%/75%. Blood samples also contained most of the expanded thyroid clonotypes (frequency above 0.001), which suggests that blood repertoires may reflect thyroid immune responses. In validation, the model predicted progression to ophthalmopathy a median of about 6.5 months before onset, with roughly 68% sensitivity and roughly 79% specificity.

The TCR sequence derives from a woman between 25 and 40 years old with Graves' ophthalmopathy. Source material: blood.

The nucleotide sequence reads as follows: TGTGCCAGCAGTTACTCAGGACACAAAGTCTCCTACGAGCAGTACTTC. It translates to CASSYSGHKVSYEQYF. Recombination joined TRBV6-5 with TRBJ2-7; the D segment could be TRBD1, given 5 matching bases. V sheds 0 bases and J sheds 0 bases, leaving 12 bases between their ends. The CDR3, cysteine through phenylalanine, is 16 amino acids long. CDR3 DNA is the only sequence kept; it has 48 bases, read in frame from the first base. In the germline V gene, CDR1 corresponds to MNHEY and CDR2 to SVGAGI.